This is a list of T cell receptor beta chains from one sample in a study of radiation and T cells in renal cell carcinoma. Using immunoSEQ multiplex PCR, the repertoire was profiled, and TCRdb retains in-frame clones only, with some absent. The sample lists about 64,000 clones; over 60% were seen once. The starting material was blood, obtained from a patient whose treatment included radiotherapy and nephrectomy. All receptors derive from a man aged 55 to 70 with renal cell carcinoma. CDR3s include the opening cysteine and the closing phenylalanine or tryptophan. Each record gives: J gene, D gene, V gene, clone size, CDR3 protein, CDR3 DNA. A D gene is named only where the DNA matches it firmly. Rows give clone size only sometimes, using once, few, many, or a class for an expanded clone.

>TRBJ1-1|NA|TRBV10-3|NA
CAISERWNTEAFF
TGTGCCATCAGTGAGCGCTGGAACACTGAAGCTTTCTTT
>TRBJ1-2|NA|TRBV6-1|NA
CASSGGQENPYGYTF
TGTGCCAGCAGTGGGGGACAAGAAAACCCCTATGGCTACACCTTC
>TRBJ1-5|NA|TRBV4-3|NA
CASSQDFPGTDQPQHF
TGCGCCAGCAGCCAAGATTTCCCGGGGACCGATCAGCCCCAGCATTTT
>TRBJ1-1|NA|TRBV4-3|once
CASSQVGTGTEAFF
TGCGCCAGCAGCCAAGTGGGGACCGGCACTGAAGCTTTCTTT
>TRBJ2-7|NA|TRBV30|NA
CAWSDPRGGEQYF
TGTGCCTGGAGTGACCCACGGGGCGGCGAGCAGTACTTC
>TRBJ1-1|NA|TRBV30|NA
CAWSVPGTRNTEAFF
TGTGCCTGGAGTGTACCTGGGACAAGGAACACTGAAGCTTTCTTT
>TRBJ2-7|NA|TRBV27|NA
CASIGQNTYEQYF
TGTGCCAGCATCGGACAGAACACCTACGAGCAGTACTTC
>TRBJ1-3|TRBD1|TRBV30|NA
CAWRRDSLSGNTIYF
TGTGCCTGGCGAAGGGACAGCCTCTCTGGAAACACCATATATTTT
>TRBJ1-3|NA|TRBV11-2|NA
CASSLADWSGNTIYF
TGTGCCAGCAGCTTAGCTGACTGGTCTGGAAACACCATATATTTT
>TRBJ2-5|TRBD2|TRBV27|NA
CASSPLTLAGRETQYF
TGTGCCAGCAGTCCCCTGACACTAGCGGGGAGGGAGACCCAGTACTTC
>TRBJ2-1|NA|TRBV6-6|NA
CASSLGAGPVHNEQFF
TGTGCCAGCAGCCTAGGTGCGGGCCCAGTACACAATGAGCAGTTCTTC
>TRBJ1-6|NA|TRBV6-1|NA
CATSQLYNSPLHF
TGTGCCACCTCACAACTGTATAATTCACCCCTCCACTTT
>TRBJ2-5|NA|TRBV19|NA
CASRQGTRNRETQYF
TGTGCCAGTAGGCAGGGAACACGCAATCGGGAGACCCAGTACTTC
>TRBJ1-2|NA|TRBV13|NA
CASSLDGREGYGYTF
TGTGCCAGCAGCTTAGACGGTAGAGAGGGCTATGGCTACACCTTC
>TRBJ1-3|TRBD1|TRBV14|NA
CASSPRTGPGNTIYF
TGTGCCAGCAGCCCCCGGACAGGGCCTGGAAACACCATATATTTT
>TRBJ2-3|NA|TRBV29-1|NA
CSVVTSTDTQYF
TGCAGCGTTGTAACGAGCACAGATACGCAGTATTTT
>TRBJ2-3|TRBD2|TRBV29-1|NA
CSVEGGLAGDGTDTQYF
TGCAGCGTTGAAGGGGGACTAGCGGGAGACGGCACAGATACGCAGTATTTT
>TRBJ2-5|TRBD1|TRBV20-1|NA
CSAPQGETQYF
TGCAGTGCCCCACAGGGGGAGACCCAGTACTTC
>TRBJ2-2|NA|TRBV7-9|NA
CASSSNTGELFF
TGTGCCAGCAGCAGCAACACCGGGGAGCTGTTTTTT
>TRBJ2-2|NA|TRBV6-6|NA
CASSMQNTGELFF
TGTGCCAGCAGTATGCAGAACACCGGGGAGCTGTTTTTT
>TRBJ2-7|NA|TRBV5-1|NA
CASSLAGLGYEQYF
TGCGCCAGCAGCTTGGCGGGGTTAGGGTACGAGCAGTACTTC
>TRBJ1-1|NA|TRBV7-9|NA
CASSSLGGHTEAFF
TGTGCCAGCAGCTCGTTGGGGGGGCACACTGAAGCTTTCTTT
>TRBJ2-3|TRBD2|TRBV30|NA
CAWSGLAGDTQYF
TGTGCCTGGAGTGGACTAGCGGGGGATACGCAGTATTTT
>TRBJ1-2|TRBD1|TRBV9|once
CASSVEMTGTIGGYTF
TGTGCCAGCAGCGTAGAAATGACAGGGACTATCGGCGGCTACACCTTC
>TRBJ2-5|NA|TRBV5-4|once
CASSPEGLAETQYF
TGTGCCAGCAGCCCGGAGGGGCTAGCGGAGACCCAGTACTTC
>TRBJ2-5|NA|TRBV7-9|NA
CASSLAGSRETQYF
TGTGCCAGCAGCTTAGCGGGCAGTCGAGAGACCCAGTACTTC
>TRBJ2-2|TRBD2|TRBV15|NA
CATSRPGLAGLNTGELFF
TGTGCCACCAGCCGACCGGGACTAGCGGGACTGAACACCGGGGAGCTGTTTTTT
>TRBJ1-2|NA|TRBV4-3|NA
CASSQGRSTNYGYTF
TGCGCCAGCAGCCAAGGTCGGTCAACTAACTATGGCTACACCTTC
>TRBJ2-2|NA|TRBV7-9|NA
CASSLNLPGELFF
TGTGCCAGCAGCTTAAACCTCCCCGGGGAGCTGTTTTTT
>TRBJ1-2|NA|TRBV18|NA
CASSPQGNYGYTF
TGTGCCAGCTCACCACAGGGGAACTATGGCTACACCTTC
>TRBJ2-1|TRBD2|TRBV5-1|NA
CASSLVGLAEATYNEQFF
TGCGCCAGCAGCTTGGTAGGACTAGCGGAGGCTACCTACAATGAGCAGTTCTTC
>TRBJ2-5|TRBD1|TRBV18|NA
CAGQGARETQYF
TGTGCCGGACAGGGGGCGCGGGAGACCCAGTACTTC
>TRBJ1-3|NA|TRBV6-1|NA
CASSEVGGTTIYF
TGTGCCAGCAGTGAGGTTGGGGGAACCACCATATATTTT
>TRBJ2-7|TRBD2|TRBV5-4|NA
CASSFGTSGGQYF
TGTGCCAGCAGCTTCGGGACTAGCGGGGGGCAGTACTTC
>TRBJ2-3|NA|TRBV10-2|once
CASSEAEDTQYF
TGCGCCAGCAGTGAGGCAGAGGATACGCAGTATTTT
>TRBJ1-2|NA|TRBV30|NA
CAWSAAGNYGYTF
TGTGCCTGGAGTGCGGCAGGGAACTATGGCTACACCTTC
>TRBJ2-5|NA|TRBV2|NA
CASSPPGIAGETQYF
TGTGCCAGCAGCCCCCCGGGCATAGCAGGGGAGACCCAGTACTTC
>TRBJ1-2|NA|TRBV30|NA
CAWSESDYGYTF
TGTGCCTGGAGTGAGTCTGACTATGGCTACACCTTC
>TRBJ2-1|TRBD2|TRBV18|NA
CASSPGLAGGSNEQFF
TGTGCCAGCTCACCCGGACTAGCGGGAGGGAGCAATGAGCAGTTCTTC
>TRBJ2-6|NA|TRBV19|NA
CASSILGGANRPSGANVLTF
TGTGCCAGTAGTATATTAGGGGGGGCAAATAGGCCCTCTGGGGCCAACGTCCTGACTTTC
>TRBJ2-7|TRBD2|TRBV10-3|NA
CAAGGGYEQYF
TGTGCCGCGGGGGGGGGCTACGAGCAGTACTTC
>TRBJ2-3|TRBD2|TRBV30|NA
CAWSDSGGPRTDTQYF
TGTGCCTGGTCCGATAGCGGGGGGCCAAGAACAGATACGCAGTATTTT
>TRBJ2-1|TRBD1|TRBV15|once
CATSVRDSRFEQFF
TGTGCCACCAGCGTCCGGGACAGTCGTTTTGAGCAGTTCTTC
>TRBJ2-1|TRBD2|TRBV5-1|NA
CASSQRGGMGNEQFF
TGCGCCAGCAGCCAACGGGGGGGAATGGGCAATGAGCAGTTCTTC
>TRBJ2-1|TRBD2|TRBV18|NA
CASSPPGGGEQFF
TGTGCCAGCTCACCACCCGGCGGGGGTGAGCAGTTCTTC
>TRBJ1-2|NA|TRBV7-9|NA
CASSLVIISPGAGYTF
TGTGCCAGCAGCTTAGTCATTATTTCACCGGGGGCTGGCTACACCTTC
>TRBJ2-1|TRBD2|TRBV9|NA
CASSVESGGRQEQFF
TGTGCCAGCAGCGTAGAAAGCGGGGGACGTCAGGAGCAGTTCTTC
>TRBJ1-1|NA|TRBV7-8|NA
CASSLAGSLNTEAFF
TGTGCCAGCAGCTTAGCAGGGTCTCTGAACACTGAAGCTTTCTTT
>TRBJ2-1|NA|TRBV6-1|NA
CASSELGATAGYNEQFF
TGTGCCAGCAGTGAATTAGGGGCAACCGCAGGCTACAATGAGCAGTTCTTC
>TRBJ2-5|TRBD1|TRBV18|NA
CASSTSVPGTGGGETQYF
TGTGCCAGCTCGACCAGTGTCCCCGGGACAGGGGGAGGAGAGACCCAGTACTTC
>TRBJ2-2|NA|TRBV7-6|NA
CASSLSVAKNTGELFF
TGTGCCAGCAGCTTAAGCGTAGCGAAGAACACCGGGGAGCTGTTTTTT
>TRBJ1-2|NA|TRBV5-1|few
CASSLGARSNYGYTF
TGCGCCAGCAGCTTGGGGGCCAGATCTAACTATGGCTACACCTTC
>TRBJ2-2|NA|TRBV4-3|NA
CASSQSPGGILWAGELFF
TGCGCCAGCAGCCAATCTCCGGGGGGCATTCTTTGGGCCGGGGAGCTGTTTTTT
>TRBJ2-3|NA|TRBV14|NA
CASSQVRANIDTQYF
TGTGCCAGCAGCCAAGTGAGGGCCAATATAGATACGCAGTATTTT
>TRBJ1-3|TRBD1|TRBV6-5|once
CASSPDRDSGNTIYF
TGTGCCAGCAGCCCCGACAGGGACTCTGGAAACACCATATATTTT
>TRBJ2-5|NA|TRBV30|NA
CAWSEVGETQYF
TGTGCCTGGAGTGAGGTGGGAGAGACCCAGTACTTC
>TRBJ1-6|NA|TRBV2|NA
CASGKDNSPLHF
TGTGCCAGCGGCAAGGATAATTCACCCCTCCACTTT
>TRBJ2-3|NA|TRBV30|NA
CAWSGGGGSTDTQYF
TGTGCCTGGAGTGGTGGCGGCGGGAGCACAGATACGCAGTATTTT